This T cell receptor beta chain was observed in a study of CD4+ T cells in melanoma. Study-wide results and caveats: A reported correlation linked neoantigen-specific CD4+ T cells to CD8+, macrophage and B cell function. Neoantigen-specific CD4+ T cells in melanoma reportedly had diverse differentiation states.

This clone was seen more than once but under ten times. No antigen is known for it. The ends were cut back, 2 bases at V and 3 bases at J, with 17 bases in the middle. The CDR3 loop spans 17 amino acids. Germline loops: CDR1 LGHNA, CDR2 YSLEER. Some clones are missing from TCRdb's copy, which holds only in-frame ones; the method was immunoSEQ multiplex PCR. The top ten hold 3.3% of the sample, which has roughly 110,000 clones, 80% to 95% seen once. The clonotype was recovered from a human donor with melanoma. Source material: peripheral blood. The chain carries TRBV4-3 and TRBJ1-5; D ambiguous. The CDR3 nucleotides read TGCGCCAGCAGCCAATCTCGGTTATCCGGACCCAATCAGCCCCAGCATTTT. It specifies CASSQSRLSGPNQPQHF.